This entry lists 11 T cell receptor beta chains sequenced from one sample in a study of metastatic and nonmetastatic thyroid tumors. MiXCR re-clonotyped the PCR reads for TCRdb. Counted here are 10,000 to 15,000 clones, 9% to 14% occurring once; the ten biggest clones make up 32%. All patients were untreated before thyroid surgery. Source material: blood. These receptor sequences come from a female donor with papillary thyroid cancer or a benign thyroid nodule (not recorded which). Some clones in this sample may be carry-over from other donors' samples.

The chain recombines TRBV4-1 with TRBJ2-7; a weak D match, TRBD2 (5 bases). The germline CDR1 and CDR2 sequences are MGHRA and YSYEKL. The CDR3 loop spans 15 amino acids. Trimming cost V 3 bases and J 5 bases, with 17 bases left between them. In nucleotides, the CDR3 is TGCGCCAGCAGCCAGTTGGCTAGCTCTTTCCACGAGCAGTACTTC. Its translation is CASSQLASSFHEQYF.

About this clone itself: The conserved phenylalanine or tryptophan is not found at the CDR3 terminus, so this likely reflects a read error. This rearrangement joins TRBV11-2 to TRBJ2-2; 12 bases are a match to TRBD1. Germline assignment: CDR1 SGHAT and CDR2 FQNNGV. CDR3 length: 18 residues. V was clipped by 0 bases and J by 8 bases; unmatched bases: 10. The CDR3 reads CASSLDLWGQGANGELFL. CDR3 DNA: TGTGCCAGCAGCTTAGATCTGTGGGGACAGGGGGCGAATGGGGAGCTGTTTTTA.

This chain connects TRBV20-1 to TRBJ2-4; D might be TRBD2 (5 bases). V lost 6 bases and J 6 bases, leaving 12 bases between the germline ends. The length of the CDR3 is 12 residues. The germline CDR1 and CDR2 sequences are DFQATT and SNEGSKA (reference sequence). CDR3 in amino acids: CSATIRGNIQYF. CDR3 bases: TGCAGTGCCACCATACGGGGAAACATTCAGTACTTC.

This clone was found many times. The V gene is TRBV7-2, the J gene TRBJ2-5; no reliable D call. V was trimmed by 1 base and J by 5 bases, leaving 8 bases between them. Germline V CDR1 and CDR2: SGHTA, FQGNSA. The CDR3 extends over 13 amino acids. The CDR3 here is CASSLVGMETQYF. The CDR3 DNA reads TGTGCCAGCAGCTTAGTGGGGATGGAGACCCAGTACTTC. Full variable domain (rest looked up from reference TRBV7-2 and TRBJ2-5): GAGVSQSPSNKVTEKGKDVELRCDPISGHTALYWYRQSLGQGLEFLIYFQGNSAPDKSGLPSDRFSAERTGGSVSTLTIQRTQQEDSAVYLCASSLVGMETQYFGPGTRLLVL.

Of note for this clone: One end of the junction varies from germline; a read error may be responsible. The J gene is TRBJ1-1, the V gene TRBV25-1, with D tentatively TRBD1 (6 bases). The CDR3 length is 13 residues. Germline V gene sequence: CDR1 MGHDK, CDR2 SYGVNS. The DNA of the CDR3 is TGTGCCAGCAGTGGTTGGACAGTGCAAGAAGCTATCTTT. The encoded protein is CASSGWTVQEAIF.

Many counts were recorded for this clone. The V and J genes are TRBV7-2 and TRBJ1-1, with no clear D. CDR3 size: 14 residues. Trimming left V 2 bases short and J 1 base short, with 8 bases between. Germline CDR1 and CDR2: SGHTA and FQGNSA. The chain's CDR3 is CASSLSGRNTEAFF. The CDR3 DNA sequence: TGTGCCAGCAGCTTATCCGGGCGGAACACTGAAGCTTTCTTT. Full variable domain (missing parts from reference TRBV7-2 and TRBJ1-1): GAGVSQSPSNKVTEKGKDVELRCDPISGHTALYWYRQSLGQGLEFLIYFQGNSAPDKSGLPSDRFSAERTGGSVSTLTIQRTQQEDSAVYLCASSLSGRNTEAFFGQGTRLTVV.

Regarding this clone: A much larger clone sits a single nucleotide away, making a read error possible. The chain recombines TRBV3-1 with TRBJ1-2; D ambiguous. The CDR3 runs to 14 residues. Germline lookup yields CDR1 LGHDT and CDR2 YNNKEL (reference sequence). In DNA, the CDR3 is TGTGCCAGCAGCCAAGATAGGCATACGGACGGCTACGCCTTC. It encodes CASSQDRHTDGYAF.

Sample share makes this clone medium-sized. This chain joins TRBV28 and TRBJ2-7; D not certain. Germline V gene sequence: CDR1 MDHEN, CDR2 SYDVKM. V lost 6 bases and J lost 3, with 6 bases in between. CDR3 length equals 11 residues. CDR3 amino acids: CASSPNYEQYF. In nucleotides, the CDR3 is TGTGCCAGCAGCCCGAACTACGAGCAGTACTTC.

The V gene is TRBV18, the J gene TRBJ2-1; the match to TRBD2 covers 7 bases. The CDR3 has 16 amino acids. With V trimmed by 4 bases and J by 6 bases, 12 bases remained unmatched. Germline V gene data show CDR1 as KGHSH and CDR2 as LQKENI. The CDR3 sequence is CASSQTGGGEGNEQFF. The CDR3 DNA reads TGTGCCAGCTCACAAACTGGCGGGGGTGAGGGCAATGAGCAGTTCTTC.

In this sample, this clone is medium-sized. This chain links TRBV19 with TRBJ2-1, with 10 bases matching TRBD2. From germline, CDR1 is LNHDA and CDR2 SQIVND (reference sequence). V shed 10 bases and J 2 bases; nucleotides not matched to a gene: 8. The CDR3 totals 15 residues. The CDR3, as DNA: TGTGCCACTAGCCTACTAGCGGGGACCTACAATGAGCAGTTCTTC. This translates into CATSLLAGTYNEQFF. The complete variable domain, with remaining parts taken from reference TRBV19 and TRBJ2-1, reads DGGITQSPKYLFRKEGQNVTLSCEQNLNHDAMYWYRQDPGQGLRLIYYSQIVNDFQKGDIAEGYSVSREKKESFPLTVTSAQKNPTAFYLCATSLLAGTYNEQFFGPGTRLTVL.

Worth noting for this clone: At one end the junction does not follow the germline gene, possibly because of a read error. V usage is TRBV27 and J usage is TRBJ1-2, with a tentative D call TRBD1 (5 bases). Germline V lookup: CDR1 MNHEY, CDR2 SMNVEV (reference sequence). The CDR3 runs 16 residues. In DNA, the CDR3 is TGTGCCAGCAGCCACGCAATGGACATCGCTAACTATGGCTACGCCTTC. Residues: CASSHAMDIANYGYAF.